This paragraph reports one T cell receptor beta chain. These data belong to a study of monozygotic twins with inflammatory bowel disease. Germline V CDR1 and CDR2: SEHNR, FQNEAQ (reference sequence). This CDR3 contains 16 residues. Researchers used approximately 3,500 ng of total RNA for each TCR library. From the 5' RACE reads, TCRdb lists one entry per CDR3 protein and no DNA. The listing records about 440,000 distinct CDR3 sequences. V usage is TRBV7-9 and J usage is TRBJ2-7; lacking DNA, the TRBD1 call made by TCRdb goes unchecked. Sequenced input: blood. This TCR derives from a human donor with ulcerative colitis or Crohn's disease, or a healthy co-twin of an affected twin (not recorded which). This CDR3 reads CASSLPSDGKSYEQYF.